Sequencing of this TCR beta chain was carried out in a study of blood T cell repertoires in COVID-19. About the research overall: The cDNA or gDNA used as material had been derived from T cells, B-cell-depleted T cells, or PBMCs.

Methods used by the authors: Estimates of nucleated cell counts were drawn from the amplification of reference gene primers. The table came from immunoSEQ multiplex PCR; TCRdb's copy has only in-frame clones and leaves some out. That table supplies the V and J calls and clone size; D and trimming were determined from the DNA. The sample carries around 300,000 clones, 80% to 90% recorded once. This clone was picked up a small number of times. The study drew participants aged about 18 to 95 years from approximately 25 US areas. Cohorts were assigned according to the clinical history that participants reported. In germline, CDR1 is MNHEY, CDR2 SMNVEV (reference sequence). This CDR3 spans 15 amino acids. Trimming removed 6 bases at V and 6 bases at J, with 17 bases between.

The rearrangement uses TRBV27 and TRBJ2-2; D might be TRBD1 (6 bases). The sample consisted of PBMCs or T cells enriched from blood (not recorded which). This receptor was obtained from a young woman who had recovered from COVID-19. The CDR3 coding sequence is TGTGCCAGCAGCTGGTCAGGGGCTGGGCCCGGGGAGCTGTTTTTT. This sequence encodes CASSWSGAGPGELFF.